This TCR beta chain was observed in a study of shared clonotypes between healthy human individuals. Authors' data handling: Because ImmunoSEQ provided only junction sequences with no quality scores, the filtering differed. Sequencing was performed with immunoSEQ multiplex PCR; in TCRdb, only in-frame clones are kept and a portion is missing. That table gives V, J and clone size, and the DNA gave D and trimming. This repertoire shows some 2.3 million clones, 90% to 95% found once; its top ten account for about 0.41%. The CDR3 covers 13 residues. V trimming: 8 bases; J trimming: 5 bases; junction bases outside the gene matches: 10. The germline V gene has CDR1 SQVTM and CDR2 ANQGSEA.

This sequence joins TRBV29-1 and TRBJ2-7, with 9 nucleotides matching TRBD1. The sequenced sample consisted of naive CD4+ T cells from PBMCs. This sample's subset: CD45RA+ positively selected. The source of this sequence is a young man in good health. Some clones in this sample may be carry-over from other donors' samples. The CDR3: CSSTGTGTHEQYF. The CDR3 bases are TGCAGCTCCACCGGGACAGGGACCCACGAGCAGTACTTC.